A single TCR beta chain is shown here with its context. The entry originates in a study of blood T cell repertoires in COVID-19. In the study overall: Material from acute and convalescent COVID-19 was sourced from the United States, Italy and Spain.

Per the original methods: Amplification from reference gene primers served as the basis for estimated nucleated cell counts. Assay used: immunoSEQ multiplex PCR; TCRdb lists only in-frame clones, some missing. For V, J and clone size, that table is used; D and trimming come from the DNA. The table includes hundreds of thousands of clones, 75% to 90% detected once. The sequenced material came from peripheral blood. This TCR was sampled from a man between 40 and 49 years old with acute or convalescent COVID-19.

The CDR3 spells CASSLGGPLYNEQFF. The DNA of the CDR3 is TGTGCCAGCAGCTTGGGAGGTCCCCTCTACAATGAGCAGTTCTTC. The V gene is TRBV5-6, the J gene TRBJ2-1; D ambiguous. V lost 0 bases, J lost 3 bases, and 10 bases lay in between. The CDR3 contains 15 residues. In germline, CDR1 is SGHDT, CDR2 YYEEEE.